The 22 T cell receptor beta chains given below trace back to one sample, sequenced in a study of Tregs in tolerant kidney transplant recipients. Measured with immunoSEQ multiplex PCR; TCRdb has only the in-frame clones, and not every one. The sample includes 68,000 or so clones, 84% of them seen just once. Source material: CD4+ T cells from blood. Receptors were obtained from a human donor in good health.

The chain employs TRBV12-5 and TRBJ2-1; D may be TRBD1 (5 bases). CDR1 LGHNT and CDR2 FRNRAP come from the germline V gene. The CDR3 extends over 16 amino acids. Trimming stripped 0 bases from V and 7 bases from J, with 16 bases between. CDR3 in amino acids: CASGLVLQGTGNEQFF. The CDR3 DNA sequence: TGTGCTAGTGGTTTGGTACTTCAGGGTACGGGTAATGAGCAGTTCTTC.

The chain joins TRBV25-1 to TRBJ1-4; TRBD1 matches 11 bases. The V and J ends lost 4 bases and 5 bases, in that order; junction bases with no gene match: 6. The germline V gene encodes CDR1 MGHDK and CDR2 SYGVNS. CDR3 size: 16 residues. This CDR3 reads CASSGPRDRGNEKLFF. CDR3 coding DNA: TGTGCCAGCAGTGGTCCCCGGGACAGGGGGAATGAAAAACTGTTTTTT.

This sequence joins TRBV19 and TRBJ2-3; no clear D. From germline, CDR1 is LNHDA and CDR2 SQIVND (reference sequence). This CDR3 has 14 residues. V lost 1 base, J lost 6 bases, and 11 bases lay in between. CDR3 amino acids: CASSIGTYRDTQYF. The CDR3 nucleotides are TGTGCCAGTAGTATAGGGACCTACCGGGATACGCAGTATTTT.

In regard to this clone: In the same sample, other DNA sequences code for this CDR3. V gene TRBV29-1 combines with J gene TRBJ2-2; D may be TRBD2 (6 bases). Germline CDR1 is SQVTM and CDR2 is ANQGSEA. The CDR3 covers 14 residues. Trimming removed 1 base at V and 5 bases at J, with 11 bases between. The CDR3 DNA sequence: TGCAGCGTTGAAGCGGGAGTGGAGACCGGGGAGCTGTTTTTT. Protein: CSVEAGVETGELFF.

This chain links TRBV5-1 with TRBJ2-1; 13 positions match TRBD2. Trimming at V came to 2 bases and at J to 8 bases, leaving 1 base not matched to a gene. Per the germline V gene, CDR1 is SGHRS and CDR2 is YFSETQ. The CDR3 length is 14 residues. This CDR3 reads CASSFTSGRDEQFF. The DNA of the CDR3 is TGCGCCAGCAGCTTTACTAGCGGGAGGGATGAGCAGTTCTTC. The full variable domain, with the rest looked up from reference TRBV5-1 and TRBJ2-1, is KAGVTQTPRYLIKTRGQQVTLSCSPISGHRSVSWYQQTPGQGLQFLFEYFSETQRNKGNFPGRFSGRQFSNSRSEMNVSTLELGDSALYLCASSFTSGRDEQFFGPGTRLTVL.

This chain connects TRBV5-6 to TRBJ2-1; possibly TRBD2 for D (6 bases). The CDR3 sequence is 19 residues long. CDR1 is SGHDT, CDR2 YYEEEE, per germline. Trimming stripped 1 base from V and 4 bases from J, with 24 bases between. The CDR3 protein is CASSLWFPPRRGIYNEQFF. DNA for the CDR3: TGTGCCAGCAGCTTGTGGTTCCCTCCCAGGAGGGGAATATACAATGAGCAGTTCTTC.

The table lists this clone with a few counts. The chain has TRBV18 and TRBJ2-1, with D perhaps matching TRBD1 (5 bases). Germline loops: CDR1 KGHSH, CDR2 LQKENI. Trimming removed 2 bases from V and 2 bases from J, with 13 bases in between. The CDR3 extends over 16 amino acids. This CDR3 reads CASSPSSGAAYNEQFF. CDR3 coding DNA: TGTGCCAGCTCACCATCAAGTGGGGCGGCCTACAATGAGCAGTTCTTC.

This clone was picked up one time. J is TRBJ1-6 and V is TRBV7-9, with D maybe TRBD1 (5 bases). The V end was cut by 3 bases, the J end by 8 bases, with 14 bases between. Germline V gives CDR1 SEHNR, CDR2 FQNEAQ (reference sequence). CDR3 length: 15 amino acids. CDR3: CASSFSSGGDSPLHF. The CDR3 coding sequence is TGTGCCAGCAGCTTTAGTTCGGGGGGTGATTCACCCCTCCACTTT.

CDR3 DNA: TGTGCCACCAGCAGAGTCGGGGTCGGCGCCTATGGCTACACCTTC. Protein product: CATSRVGVGAYGYTF. The chain uses TRBV15 and TRBJ1-2; unclear D gene. CDR1 is LNHNV and CDR2 is YYDKDF in the germline V gene (reference sequence). The CDR3 covers 15 residues. Trimming cost V 1 base and J 4 bases, with 13 bases left between them.

The chain is built from TRBV27 and TRBJ2-2; no clear D gene. The length of the CDR3 is 15 residues. From germline, CDR1 is MNHEY and CDR2 SMNVEV (reference sequence). The ends were cut back, 7 bases at V and 0 bases at J, with 12 bases in the middle. The CDR3 DNA reads as TGTGCCAGCACCCCAGGCCGCGCGAACACCGGGGAGCTGTTTTTT. This translates into CASTPGRANTGELFF.

V usage is TRBV6-1 and J usage is TRBJ2-7; 9 bases align to TRBD2. The junction had 7 bases not matched to a gene; V was cut back by 8 bases and J by 2 bases. In germline, CDR1 is MNHNS, CDR2 SASEGT. The CDR3 covers 14 residues. CDR3 sequence: CASGQRGVTYEQYF. CDR3 nucleotide sequence: TGTGCCAGCGGACAGCGGGGGGTCACCTACGAGCAGTACTTC.

V gene TRBV5-1 combines with J gene TRBJ2-7; weak D call: TRBD1 (5 bases). The germline V gene encodes CDR1 SGHRS and CDR2 YFSETQ. Trimming removed 0 bases from V and 5 bases from J, with 9 bases in between. The CDR3 totals 13 residues. CDR3 in amino acids: CASSLGGANEQYF. The CDR3 region has the DNA TGCGCCAGCAGCTTGGGGGGCGCAAACGAGCAGTACTTC.

This chain connects TRBV7-2 to TRBJ1-1; D uncertain. Germline V gene sequence: CDR1 SGHTA, CDR2 FQGNSA. Between the trimmed V and J ends, which lost 3 bases and 8 bases, there was a span of 13 bases. The CDR3 contains 13 residues. The CDR3 nucleotides are TGTGCCAGCAGCTTCGGTGTTTCCGAAGAAGCTTTCTTT. This gives the protein CASSFGVSEEAFF.

The chain recombines TRBV30 with TRBJ2-5; D perhaps matches TRBD2 (5 bases). V was shortened by 7 bases and J by 4 bases, with 16 bases between the two germline ends. Germline CDR1 reads GTSNPN; CDR2 reads SVGIG (reference sequence). CDR3 size: 13 residues. CDR3 sequence (DNA): TGTGCCTCACGCTTTGAGGGTCGAGAGACCCAGTACTTC. Translation: CASRFEGRETQYF. The full variable domain, in which reference TRBV30 and TRBJ2-5 provide the parts outside the CDR3, is SQTIHQWPATLVQPVGSPLSLECTVEGTSNPNLYWYRQAAGRGLQLLFYSVGIGQISSEVPQNLSASRPQDRQFILSSKKLLLSDSGFYLCASRFEGRETQYFGPGTRLLVL.

This chain links TRBV5-1 with TRBJ2-3; D possibly corresponds to TRBD2 (5 bases). CDR1 is SGHRS and CDR2 is YFSETQ in the germline V gene. Trimming shortened V by 3 bases and J by 1 base, and 15 bases separated the two germline ends. The CDR3 loop spans 16 amino acids. CDR3 bases: TGCGCCAGCAGCTCTACCGCCAAAGCGGGCACAGATACGCAGTATTTT. This gives the protein CASSSTAKAGTDTQYF.

By frequency in the sample, this clone is medium-sized (0.01 to 0.1%). The rearrangement links TRBV2 to TRBJ2-3; D remains ambiguous. The germline gives CDR1 SNHLY, CDR2 FYNNEI. This CDR3 spans 12 amino acids. Trimming cost V 4 bases and J 5 bases, with 7 bases left between them. The CDR3 spells CASSGYVDTQYF. CDR3 DNA: TGTGCCAGCAGTGGTTATGTAGATACGCAGTATTTT. The full variable domain, its missing parts supplied by reference TRBV2 and TRBJ2-3, is EPEVTQTPSHQVTQMGQEVILRCVPISNHLYFYWYRQILGQKVEFLVSFYNNEISEKSEIFDDQFSVERPDGSNFTLKIRSTKLEDSAMYFCASSGYVDTQYFGPGTRLTVL.

The chain has TRBV5-4 and TRBJ2-7; D is unresolved. CDR3 length: 16 amino acids. Trimming cost V 3 bases and J 2 bases, with 18 bases left between them. Germline CDR1 SGHNT, CDR2 YYREEE (reference sequence). The CDR3 loop reads CASSSPGRFNTYEQYF. The CDR3 DNA sequence: TGTGCCAGCAGCTCCCCCGGACGCTTTAATACCTACGAGCAGTACTTC.

The chain has TRBV11-3 and TRBJ2-3, with a tentative D call TRBD2 (6 bases). Trimming removed 4 bases from V and 5 bases from J, with 16 bases in between. Germline CDR1 is SGHNT and CDR2 is YENEEA. CDR3 length: 15 residues. For the CDR3, the DNA is TGTGCCAGCAGCTCTCCAGCAGGAGGGCGAGATACGCAGTATTTT. Translating it yields CASSSPAGGRDTQYF.

CDR3 loop: CASSQETRARPYEQYF. The CDR3, as DNA: TGCGCCAGCAGCCAAGAAACCCGGGCCAGACCCTACGAGCAGTACTTC. The chain has TRBV4-1 and TRBJ2-7; D is unclear. Germline assignment: CDR1 MGHRA and CDR2 YSYEKL. With 0 bases removed from V and 2 bases from J, the gap between germline ends came to 14 bases. CDR3 size: 16 residues.

The genes are TRBV7-2 and TRBJ2-7; no definite D call. Germline CDR1 is SGHTA and CDR2 is FQGNSA. Trimming took off 7 bases at V and 0 bases at J, with 16 bases between the two ends. CDR3 size: 15 residues. CDR3 DNA: TGTGCCAGCACTTCACATGGCTGGGGCTCCTACGAGCAGTACTTC. This gives the protein CASTSHGWGSYEQYF.

V usage is TRBV6-5 and J usage is TRBJ2-1; tentative D call: TRBD2 (6 bases). Between the trimmed V and J ends, which lost 5 bases and 15 bases, there was a span of 23 bases. Looked up from germline, CDR1 is MNHEY and CDR2 is SVGAGI. The CDR3 contains 14 residues. CDR3 DNA: TGTGCCAGCAGTGGCCGGTGGGGAGGTCGGCATCGGTTCTTC. The encoded protein is CASSGRWGGRHRFF.

This clone was detected only once. V usage is TRBV15 and J usage is TRBJ1-5; D perhaps matches TRBD1 (5 bases). Germline loops: CDR1 LNHNV, CDR2 YYDKDF (reference sequence). Trimming cost V 1 base and J 0 bases, with 13 bases left between them. This CDR3 comprises 17 residues. CDR3 in DNA: TGTGCCACCAGCAGAGGGGGCAGGGCGTATAGCAATCAGCCCCAGCATTTT. This gives the protein CATSRGGRAYSNQPQHF.